The 7 T cell receptor beta chains presented below share a single source sample, sequenced in a study of neoadjuvant anti-PD-1 for oral cavity cancer (dated by TCRdb to about 2021). The time point tag for this specimen amounts to: before neoadjuvant nivolumab. The method behind the library was the immunoSEQ multiplex PCR assay. TCRdb obtained this table from immuneACCESS and retained in-frame rearrangements with V and J assigned. These tables miss some clones; where compared with another copy, unresolved V genes account for less than half of the shortfall, and the remainder is unexplained. The sample table contains roughly 15,000 clones; only one count was recorded for about 68% of them. Under 3.5% of the sample belongs to the ten largest clones. Sequenced material: PBMCs, taken before nivolumab (anti-PD-1) treatment. These receptors originate from a person aged 35-79 years with oral cavity squamous cell carcinoma.

This clone occurred a few times. The chain recombines TRBV4-1 with TRBJ1-1; a possible D gene is TRBD1 (5 bases). This CDR3 has 13 amino acids. The V end was cut by 2 bases, the J end by 8 bases, with 12 bases between. Germline CDR1 MGHRA, CDR2 YSYEKL. This CDR3 reads CASSQYGTAEAFF. In DNA, the CDR3 is TGCGCCAGCAGCCAATATGGGACCGCAGAAGCTTTCTTT.

The chain joins TRBV4-1 to TRBJ2-6; D remains ambiguous. Germline V CDR1 and CDR2: MGHRA, YSYEKL. The CDR3 totals 13 residues. V was cut by 0 bases and J by 10 bases, with 7 bases left in between. As DNA, the CDR3 is TGCGCCAGCAGCCAAGATCCAATTAACGTCCTGACTTTC. Translation gives CASSQDPINVLTF.

The chain employs TRBV4-1 and TRBJ2-7, with D perhaps TRBD2 (6 bases). V was trimmed by 3 bases and J by 1 base, leaving 19 bases between them. CDR1 MGHRA and CDR2 YSYEKL come from the germline V gene. The CDR3 has 17 amino acids. As DNA, the CDR3 is TGCGCCAGCAGCCAGTCGGGCCAGGCTAGCGCTTCCTACGAGCAGTACTTC. Its protein product is CASSQSGQASASYEQYF.

The chain links TRBV27 to TRBJ2-7; D not resolved. The ends were cut back, 5 bases at V and 7 bases at J, with 12 bases in the middle. The CDR3 is 12 residues long. Germline CDR1 and CDR2: MNHEY and SMNVEV (reference sequence). The CDR3 DNA follows: TGTGCCAGCAGTACCAGTCGGCGAGAGCAGTACTTC. Its translation: CASSTSRREQYF.

The chain has TRBV29-1 and TRBJ2-1; D is uncertain. V lost 6 bases to trimming and J lost 0 bases, with 15 bases between them. The CDR3 runs 15 residues. Germline CDR1 is SQVTM and CDR2 is ANQGSEA. This CDR3 reads CSVYSPLSSYNEQFF. The CDR3 coding sequence is TGCAGCGTATATAGCCCCCTAAGCTCCTACAATGAGCAGTTCTTC.

This CDR3 is CASNLAQGLATDTQYF. The CDR3 DNA follows: TGTGCCAGCAACCTCGCCCAGGGACTCGCGACAGATACGCAGTATTTT. The gene calls are TRBV28 and TRBJ2-3, with a possible D match to TRBD2 (6 bases). The CDR3 runs 16 residues. The germline CDR1 and CDR2 sequences are MDHEN and SYDVKM. The germline V and J ends were trimmed by 7 bases and 3 bases, with 20 bases remaining between them.

CDR3 amino acids: CASSLKPSTNLGRSSYNEQFF. The CDR3 DNA is TGTGCCAGCAGCTTAAAACCGAGTACCAACCTTGGTAGGAGCTCCTACAATGAGCAGTTCTTC. The chain combines TRBV7-3 with TRBJ2-1; D ambiguous. This CDR3 has 21 residues. Trimming stripped 1 base from V and 0 bases from J, with 25 bases between. Per germline, CDR1 SGHTA and CDR2 FQGTGA.